The rows below give T cell receptor beta chains drawn from one sample of a study of early T cells in non-severe SARS-CoV-2 infection. MiXCR, run by TCRdb on the 5' RACE reads, gives a single entry per CDR3 protein. The sample has 45,000 to 55,000 distinct CDR3 sequences, 6% to 7% seen once. Sequencing was performed on whole blood. The origin of the receptors is an adult who was a healthcare worker with PCR-confirmed SARS-CoV-2 infection or an uninfected control (not recorded which). Both conserved end residues are trimmed from each CDR3. The order of the fields is V gene, CDR3 protein.

V: TRBV7-8
CDR3: ASSLGPGNQETQY

V: TRBV18
CDR3: ASSPLTGSYNEQF

V: TRBV19
CDR3: ASWDRWNTEAF

V: TRBV11-2
CDR3: ASSSRGLVLIYEQY

V: TRBV20-1
CDR3: SARASGGETQY

V: TRBV6-4
CDR3: ASSDSPGQNTGELF

V: TRBV18
CDR3: ASSPTDRVDYGYT

V: TRBV7-2
CDR3: ASSLGQGRVGTEAF

V: TRBV6-4
CDR3: ASSPSGGQYNEQF

V: TRBV18
CDR3: ASSDNGGAYNEQF

V: TRBV6-6
CDR3: ASSYNRRANNSPLH

V: TRBV12-3/TRBV12-4
CDR3: ASSKTGTANYGYT

V: TRBV4-3
CDR3: ASSQEPSGGYNEQF

V: TRBV9
CDR3: ASSDSGRDTEAF

V: TRBV15
CDR3: ATSTTGQGYNEQF

V: TRBV6-2/TRBV6-3
CDR3: ASSYIGTGANVLT

V: TRBV7-2
CDR3: ASSPRQGSYGELF

V: TRBV27
CDR3: ASSLDSFHPASYNEQF

V: TRBV4-3
CDR3: ASSSPDGADFPNGYT

V: TRBV7-2
CDR3: ASSLLPNTEAF

V: TRBV5-4
CDR3: ASSPVTNRGRTGELF

V: TRBV24-1
CDR3: ATRDGSNNEQF

V: TRBV20-1
CDR3: SASKGGVGETQY

V: TRBV11-3
CDR3: ASSPSTAGELF

V: TRBV12-3/TRBV12-4
CDR3: ASSRQGSNTEAF

V: TRBV4-3
CDR3: ASSQSTGNPNYGYT

V: TRBV7-2
CDR3: ASSLERQGFGYT

V: TRBV11-2
CDR3: ASSLGGLGTDTQY

V: TRBV18
CDR3: ASSPDSYTEAF

V: TRBV19
CDR3: ASSGSTAVTGLGQPQH

V: TRBV11-2
CDR3: ASSPLGGPGELF

V: TRBV27
CDR3: ASSLWGQAPSNQPQH

V: TRBV5-5
CDR3: ASSLSRDSYYEQY

V: TRBV18
CDR3: ASSPPQGLWNEQF

V: TRBV6-6
CDR3: ASRNTGTGSTDTQY

V: TRBV29-1
CDR3: SVVQGLNYGYT

V: TRBV6-1
CDR3: ASSGQGASQPQH

V: TRBV11-2
CDR3: ASSLVAGNTIY

V: TRBV6-2/TRBV6-3
CDR3: ASRYSAEAF

V: TRBV29-1
CDR3: SVGDTGELF

V: TRBV5-6
CDR3: ASSAGGSNQPQH

V: TRBV19
CDR3: ASETGTTPRELF

V: TRBV5-1
CDR3: ASSSDLWGNEQF

V: TRBV5-1
CDR3: ASSFTGWGDGYT

V: TRBV9
CDR3: ASSPRTGFGNTIY

V: TRBV6-2/TRBV6-3
CDR3: ASSFLRAGLSFEQF

V: TRBV4-2
CDR3: ASSQDGQGFNEQF

V: TRBV11-2
CDR3: ASSLAQTGLGYEQY

V: TRBV28
CDR3: ASRGGPSYNEQF

V: TRBV19
CDR3: ASSPGAHIQY

V: TRBV7-8
CDR3: ASSPLVVTVDMAF

V: TRBV7-6
CDR3: ASSLAGGSADTQY

V: TRBV4-3
CDR3: ASSPGLAGGQETQY